This note documents a single T cell receptor (beta chain) sequence. The sample is drawn from a study of T cell changes during pregnancy in multiple sclerosis. The germline CDR1 and CDR2 sequences are SGHTS and YDEGEE. The CDR3 is 17 amino acids. V shed 5 bases and J 4 bases; nucleotides not matched to a gene: 13. Profiled with immunoSEQ multiplex PCR; TCRdb holds only in-frame clones, not every one. The sample has 65,000 to 95,000 clones, around 91% seen once. The TCR was taken from a female donor with multiple sclerosis, enrolled in a pregnancy study. V gene TRBV5-8 combines with J gene TRBJ1-1; TRBD1 matches 11 bases. The sample here was peripheral blood, taken before pregnancy. CDR3 nucleotides: TGTGCCAGCAGACTGGGGGGACAGGGGGGTCGTGGCACTGAAGCTTTCTTT. Translation gives CASRLGGQGGRGTEAFF. The full variable domain, rest sourced from reference TRBV5-8 and TRBJ1-1, is EAGVTQSPTHLIKTRGQQATLRCSPISGHTSVYWYQQALGLGLQFLLWYDEGEERNRGNFPPRFSGRQFPNYSSELNVNALELEDSALYLCASRLGGQGGRGTEAFFGQGTRLTVV.